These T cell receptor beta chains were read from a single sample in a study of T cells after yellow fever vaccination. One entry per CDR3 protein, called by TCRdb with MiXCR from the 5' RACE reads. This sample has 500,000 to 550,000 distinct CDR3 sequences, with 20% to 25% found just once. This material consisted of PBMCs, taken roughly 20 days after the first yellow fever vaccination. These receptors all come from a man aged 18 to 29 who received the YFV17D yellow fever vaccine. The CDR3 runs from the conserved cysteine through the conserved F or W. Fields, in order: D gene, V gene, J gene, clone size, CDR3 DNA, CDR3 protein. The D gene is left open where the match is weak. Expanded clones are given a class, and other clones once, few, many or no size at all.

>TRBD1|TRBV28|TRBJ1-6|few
TGTGCCAGCCGGGACAGGGCCTCACCCCTCCACTTT
CASRDRASPLHF
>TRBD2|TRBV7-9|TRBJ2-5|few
TGTGCCATCCCGCGGGAGGTGGAGACCCAGTACTTC
CAIPREVETQYF
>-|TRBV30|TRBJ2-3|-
TGTGCCTGGAGTGCGGGGCTTTCAAGCACAGATACGCAGTATTTT
CAWSAGLSSTDTQYF
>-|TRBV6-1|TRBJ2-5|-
TGTGCCAGCCAGAGATTAGATCAAGAGACCCAGTACTTC
CASQRLDQETQYF
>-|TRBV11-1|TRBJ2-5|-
TGTGCCAGCACCCCCCGGTGGGGCCAAGAGACCCAGTACTTC
CASTPRWGQETQYF
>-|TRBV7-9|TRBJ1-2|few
TGTGCCAGCAGCTTAGGTCAGCGTGGCTACACCTTC
CASSLGQRGYTF
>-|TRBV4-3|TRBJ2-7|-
TGCGCCAGCAGCCAAGATCACGGGGGCGCCTACGAGCAGTACTTC
CASSQDHGGAYEQYF
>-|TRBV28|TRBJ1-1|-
TGTGCCAGCAGTTCGGACGGGACCAACACTGAAGCTTTCTTT
CASSSDGTNTEAFF
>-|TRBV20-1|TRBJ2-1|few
TGCAGTGCTACGGGGTACAATGAGCAGTTCTTC
CSATGYNEQFF
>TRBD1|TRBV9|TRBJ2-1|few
TGTGCCAGCAGCACCTCCGGGACAGCTAACAATGAGCAGTTCTTC
CASSTSGTANNEQFF
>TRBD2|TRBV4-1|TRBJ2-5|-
TGCGCCAGCAGCCAGACTAGCGCCAACCAAGAGACCCAGTACTTC
CASSQTSANQETQYF
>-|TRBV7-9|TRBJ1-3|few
TGTGCCAGCAGCACCGGACAGAAAGACACCATATATTTT
CASSTGQKDTIYF
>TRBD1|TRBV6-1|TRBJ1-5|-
TGTGCCAGCAGTAATGGACAGGGCCCCAATTGGCTCCAGCATTTT
CASSNGQGPNWLQHF
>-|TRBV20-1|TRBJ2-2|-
TGCAGTGCTAGCACCAACGCGAACACCGGGGAGCTGTTTTTT
CSASTNANTGELFF
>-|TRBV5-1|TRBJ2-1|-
TGCGCCAGCAGCTTGTGGACTGGCCGGGGTGAGCAGTTCTTC
CASSLWTGRGEQFF
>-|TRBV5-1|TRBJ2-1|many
TGCGCCAGCAGCTTACAGGGCTCCTACAATGAGCAGTTCTTC
CASSLQGSYNEQFF
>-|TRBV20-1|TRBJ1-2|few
TGCAGAGCGAGAACCCCGATCTATGGCTACACCTTC
CRARTPIYGYTF
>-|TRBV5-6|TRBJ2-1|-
TGTGCCAGCAGCCGCCCAGGTGCGAGGGCTCTCGATGAGCAGTTCTTC
CASSRPGARALDEQFF
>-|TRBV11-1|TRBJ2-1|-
TGTGCCAGCAGCCCAGGGGCGCTAGCGGATTACAATGAGCAGTTCTTC
CASSPGALADYNEQFF
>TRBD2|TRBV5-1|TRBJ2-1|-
TGCGCCAGCAGCTTGGATCGCGGGGGAGACAATGAGCAGTTCTTC
CASSLDRGGDNEQFF
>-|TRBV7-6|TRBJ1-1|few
TGTGCCAGCAGCTTAGACTATGAAAACACTGAAGCTTTCTTT
CASSLDYENTEAFF
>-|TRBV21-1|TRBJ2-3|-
TGTGCCAGCAGCAAAGCCTCGCAGGGGGATACGCAGTATTTT
CASSKASQGDTQYF
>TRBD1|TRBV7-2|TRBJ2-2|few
TGTGCCAGCAGCTTCTCTGGGACAGCTAACACCGGGGAGCTGTTTTTT
CASSFSGTANTGELFF
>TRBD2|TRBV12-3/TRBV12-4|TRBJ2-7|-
TGTGCCAGCAGTACCCGGGCGGGGGTCGAGCAGTACTTC
CASSTRAGVEQYF
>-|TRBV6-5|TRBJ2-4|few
TGTGCCAGCAGTTACTCAGGGGCCAAAAACATTCAGTACTTC
CASSYSGAKNIQYF
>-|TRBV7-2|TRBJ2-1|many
TGTGCCAGCAGCTTAGGGCAGAACAATGAGCAGTTCTTC
CASSLGQNNEQFF
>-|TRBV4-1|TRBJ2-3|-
TGCGCCAGCAGCCAAGATCCCGGACAGCCCACAGATACGCAGTATTTT
CASSQDPGQPTDTQYF
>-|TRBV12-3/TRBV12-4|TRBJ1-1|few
TGTGCCAGCAGTTTTGAGTGGGACGCTGAAGCTTTCTTT
CASSFEWDAEAFF
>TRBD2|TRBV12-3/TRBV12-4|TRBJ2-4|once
TGTGCCAGCACCTCGGGAGGGGGGAACATTCAGTACTTC
CASTSGGGNIQYF
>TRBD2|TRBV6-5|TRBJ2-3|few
TGTGCCAGCAGTTACTCGAGTTGCAGCGGGGAGAGCACAGATACGCAGTATTTT
CASSYSSCSGESTDTQYF
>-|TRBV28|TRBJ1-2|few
TGTGCCAGCAGTTTTAGCGGTGGCTACACCTTC
CASSFSGGYTF
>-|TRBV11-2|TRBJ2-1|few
TGTGCCAGCAGCTTAGGAAACCTACCCTACAATGAGCAGTTCTTC
CASSLGNLPYNEQFF
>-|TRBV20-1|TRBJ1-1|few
TGCAGTGCTAGAGGACAGGTCGTCACTGAAGCTTTCTTT
CSARGQVVTEAFF
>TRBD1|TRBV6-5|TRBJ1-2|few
TGTGCCAGTATTACCCCGGGACAGGGGGCAGACTATGGCTACACCTTC
CASITPGQGADYGYTF
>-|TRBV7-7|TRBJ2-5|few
TGTGCTAGCAGCTTTACTCCGGTAGAGACCCAGTACTTC
CASSFTPVETQYF
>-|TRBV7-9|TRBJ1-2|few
TGTGCCAGCAGCGCAATGGGGCTTACCGCTGGTGGCTACACCTTC
CASSAMGLTAGGYTF
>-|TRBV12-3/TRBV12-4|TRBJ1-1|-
TGTGCCAGCAGTTCCTCGGGCTTCGGAAACACTGAAGCTTTCTTT
CASSSSGFGNTEAFF
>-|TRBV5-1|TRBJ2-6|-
TGCGCCAGCAGCTTGCGGGGGCACCCCGGCTCTGTCTCCAACGTCCTGACTTTC
CASSLRGHPGSVSNVLTF
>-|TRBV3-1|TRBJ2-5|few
TGTGCCAGCAGCCAATCCGGCAGCGGGCAAGAGACCCAGTACTTC
CASSQSGSGQETQYF
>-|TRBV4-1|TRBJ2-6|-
TGCGCCAGCAGCGTTCGACCGGGCTCTGGGGCCAACGTCCTGACTTTC
CASSVRPGSGANVLTF
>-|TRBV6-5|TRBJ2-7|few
TGTGCCAGCAGTTACAGGTCGACACCCGCTTTTCCCTACGAGCAGTACTTC
CASSYRSTPAFPYEQYF
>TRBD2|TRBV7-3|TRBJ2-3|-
TGTGCCAGCAGCTATAGCGGGGGTGCGCAGTATTTT
CASSYSGGAQYF
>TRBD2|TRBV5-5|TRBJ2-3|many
TGTGCCAGCAGCCCATTGGGACTAGTCTCATCCGATACGCAGTATTTT
CASSPLGLVSSDTQYF
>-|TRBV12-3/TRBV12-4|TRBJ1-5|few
TGTGCCAGCACCCGCTTCGGAGACAGCAATCAGCCCCAGCATTTT
CASTRFGDSNQPQHF
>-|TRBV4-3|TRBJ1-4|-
TGCGCCAGCAGCCCAGCGGACGATGAAAAACTGTTTTTT
CASSPADDEKLFF
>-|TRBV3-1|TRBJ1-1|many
TGTGCCAGCAGCCTCGGGCGTGGTTTTGAAGCTTTCTTT
CASSLGRGFEAFF
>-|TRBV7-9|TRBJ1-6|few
TGTGCCAGCAGCTTAGCGGTTGGGGAATCACCCCTCCACTTT
CASSLAVGESPLHF
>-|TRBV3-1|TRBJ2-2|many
TGTGCCAGCAGCGACCGCACAGGGAACGGGGAGCTGTTTTTT
CASSDRTGNGELFF
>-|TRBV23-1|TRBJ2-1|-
TGCGCCAGCAGTCGCAGGGAGGCGAATGAGCAGTTCTTC
CASSRREANEQFF
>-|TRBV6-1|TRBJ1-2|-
TGTGCCAGCAGTGAATACTGGATAGGCATGAGCTATGGCTACACCTTC
CASSEYWIGMSYGYTF
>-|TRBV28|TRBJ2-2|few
TGTGCCAGCAGTCCGGCGTTCCGGGACACCGGGGAGCTGTTTTTT
CASSPAFRDTGELFF
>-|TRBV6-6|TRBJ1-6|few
TGTGCCAGCAGTTACGGGACGCGCTCACCCCTCCACTTT
CASSYGTRSPLHF
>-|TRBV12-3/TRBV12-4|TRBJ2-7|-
TGTGCCAGCAGTTTATGGGTGCCTCGGACGTACGGCGCCTACGAGCAGTACTTC
CASSLWVPRTYGAYEQYF
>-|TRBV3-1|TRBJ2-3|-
TGTGCCAGCAGCCGCCAAAGGGGAGATACGCAGTATTTT
CASSRQRGDTQYF
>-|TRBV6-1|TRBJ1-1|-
TGTGCCAGCACCTACGGGAGGAGGACTGAAGCTTTCTTT
CASTYGRRTEAFF
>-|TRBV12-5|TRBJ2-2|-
TGTGCTAGTGGTCTCCGGGGACAAGCGAACACCGGGGAGCTGTTTTTT
CASGLRGQANTGELFF
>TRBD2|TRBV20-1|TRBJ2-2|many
TGCAGTGCCTCTCTAGCGGGGGGGTTCACCGGGGAGCTGTTTTTT
CSASLAGGFTGELFF
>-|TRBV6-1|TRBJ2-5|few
TGTGCCAGCAGTAGGGGGTTGCGGGAGACCCAGTACTTC
CASSRGLRETQYF
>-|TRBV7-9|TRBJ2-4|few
TGTGCCAGCTCTCCTGGGACGGTAGCCAAAAACATTCAGTACTTC
CASSPGTVAKNIQYF
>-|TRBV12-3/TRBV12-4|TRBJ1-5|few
TGTGCCAGCAGTTTAGGGCAAATCAGCAATCAGCCCCAGCATTTT
CASSLGQISNQPQHF